The 20 T cell receptor beta chains below were found in one sample sequenced in a study of blood T cell repertoires in COVID-19. TCRdb's copy holds only in-frame clones and misses some; the assay was immunoSEQ multiplex PCR. In the table there are under 80,000 clones, around 87% of which are singletons. The source material was peripheral blood. The receptors shown here come from a man aged 60 to 69 with acute or convalescent COVID-19.

J is TRBJ1-2 and V is TRBV30; D gene unclear. This CDR3 spans 12 amino acids. Germline V CDR1 and CDR2: GTSNPN, SVGIG (reference sequence). Trimming stripped 4 bases from V and 8 bases from J, with 14 bases between. In nucleotides, the CDR3 is TGTGCCTGGACGCCCCTACCCGGGGGCTACACCTTC. It yields the protein CAWTPLPGGYTF.

This sequence joins TRBV10-3 and TRBJ2-1; maybe TRBD2 (5 bases). This CDR3 has 15 residues. Trimming took 0 bases from V and 6 from J, leaving 12 bases between them. Germline V gives CDR1 ENHRY, CDR2 SYGVKD. The CDR3 sequence: CAISESKSDSNEQFF. CDR3 sequence (DNA): TGTGCCATCAGTGAGTCGAAGTCGGACTCCAATGAGCAGTTCTTC.

The V gene is TRBV6-6, the J gene TRBJ1-3; D ambiguous. The CDR3 is made up of 16 amino acids. Trimming took off 5 bases at V and 4 bases at J, with 18 bases between the two ends. Germline V gene sequence: CDR1 MNHNY, CDR2 SVGAGI (reference sequence). This chain's CDR3 is CASSPMVGGPGNTIYF. In DNA form, the CDR3 reads TGTGCCAGCAGTCCCATGGTCGGAGGTCCCGGAAACACCATATATTTT.

The gene calls are TRBV9 and TRBJ2-2; 12 nucleotides agree with TRBD2. After removal of 1 base from V and 6 bases from J, the junction contained 1 base not matched to a gene. The CDR3 has 15 amino acids. CDR1 is SGDLS and CDR2 is YYNGEE in the germline V gene. CDR3 sequence reads: CASSVSSGGAGELFF. DNA for the CDR3: TGTGCCAGCAGCGTATCTAGCGGGGGGGCCGGGGAGCTGTTTTTT. The full variable domain, in which reference TRBV9 and TRBJ2-2 provide the parts outside the CDR3, is DSGVTQTPKHLITATGQRVTLRCSPRSGDLSVYWYQQSLDQGLQFLIQYYNGEERAKGNILERFSAQQFPDLHSELNLSSLELGDSALYFCASSVSSGGAGELFFGEGSRLTVL.

The chain uses TRBV19 and TRBJ1-1, with unresolved D. The V end was cut by 11 bases, the J end by 4 bases, with 17 bases between. CDR1 is LNHDA, CDR2 SQIVND, per germline (reference sequence). The CDR3 is 13 amino acids. The DNA for the CDR3 is TGTGCCTCCTTTGAGGCGCCGAGCACTGAAGCTTTCTTT. Its translation: CASFEAPSTEAFF. The whole variable domain, remainder taken from reference TRBV19 and TRBJ1-1, is DGGITQSPKYLFRKEGQNVTLSCEQNLNHDAMYWYRQDPGQGLRLIYYSQIVNDFQKGDIAEGYSVSREKKESFPLTVTSAQKNPTAFYLCASFEAPSTEAFFGQGTRLTVV.

This sequence joins TRBV4-1 and TRBJ1-1, with TRBD1 matching 7 bases. Germline CDR1 MGHRA, CDR2 YSYEKL. There are 13 residues in the CDR3. J was trimmed by 1 base and V by 6 bases; bases with no gene match: 2. DNA for the CDR3: TGCGCCAGCAGTTACAGGGGGAACACTGAAGCTTTCTTT. Protein sequence: CASSYRGNTEAFF.

This chain links TRBV27 with TRBJ1-2; 7 positions match TRBD1. Germline CDR1 MNHEY, CDR2 SMNVEV (reference sequence). The V gene end was trimmed by 6 bases and the J gene end by 0 bases; junction bases not matched to a gene: 10. The length of the CDR3 is 16 residues. The DNA of the CDR3 is TGTGCCAGCAGACCTCTCGGGACAGTCCCTAACTATGGCTACACCTTC. This codes for CASRPLGTVPNYGYTF.

CDR3 DNA: TGTGCCAGCAGCATGGCCGGGGTTAACACTGAAGCTTTCTTT. This translates into CASSMAGVNTEAFF. The chain links TRBV11-2 to TRBJ1-1; D unclear. Trimming left V 5 bases short and J 2 bases short, with 12 bases between. Germline assignment: CDR1 SGHAT and CDR2 FQNNGV. CDR3 length: 14 residues.

J is TRBJ1-6 and V is TRBV14; D ambiguous. Trimming removed 0 bases at V and 7 bases at J, with 13 bases between. CDR3 length: 16 residues. Germline V CDR1 and CDR2: SGHDN, FVKESK. CDR3: CASSQDIGRRNSPLHF. The CDR3 DNA sequence: TGTGCCAGCAGCCAAGATATTGGGAGGCGAAATTCACCCCTCCACTTT.

The V and J genes are TRBV14 and TRBJ1-3; no clear D. V lost 3 bases and J lost 2, with 14 bases in between. The CDR3 consists of 16 residues. The germline CDR1 and CDR2 sequences are SGHDN and FVKESK. The CDR3 DNA is TGTGCCAGCAGCCATTATGACTCCGCGGCTGGAAACACCATATATTTT. Amino acid sequence: CASSHYDSAAGNTIYF.

The chain carries TRBV29-1 and TRBJ2-1; weak D call: TRBD2 (5 bases). V lost 0 bases and J 1 base, leaving 10 bases between the germline ends. The CDR3 consists of 15 residues. Germline V gene data show CDR1 as SQVTM and CDR2 as ANQGSEA. CDR3 nucleotides: TGCAGCGTTGAAGACGGGGAACTATCCTACAATGAGCAGTTCTTC. Encoded protein: CSVEDGELSYNEQFF.

The gene calls are TRBV27 and TRBJ2-7, with 8 bases aligning to TRBD1. The germline gives CDR1 MNHEY, CDR2 SMNVEV (reference sequence). V trimming: 5 bases; J trimming: 3 bases; junction bases outside the gene matches: 9. The CDR3 length is 15 residues. The CDR3 protein is CASSLEWTGFYEQYF. The CDR3 DNA follows: TGTGCCAGCAGTCTGGAATGGACAGGGTTCTACGAGCAGTACTTC.

This chain joins TRBV7-9 and TRBJ2-2; TRBD1 matches at 10 bases. The J segment lost 6 bases and the V segment lost 0 bases, leaving 4 bases of the junction unmatched. CDR1 and CDR2 (germline): SEHNR, FQNEAQ (reference sequence). The CDR3 extends over 16 amino acids. CDR3 residues: CASSLAMGTGAGELFF. For the CDR3, the DNA is TGTGCCAGCAGCTTAGCGATGGGGACAGGGGCCGGGGAGCTGTTTTTT.

This chain connects TRBV5-1 to TRBJ1-1, with D maybe TRBD1 (6 bases). The CDR3 runs 15 residues. Per the germline V gene, CDR1 is SGHRS and CDR2 is YFSETQ. The germline V and J ends were trimmed by 5 bases and 6 bases, with 20 bases remaining between them. The CDR3 nucleotides are TGCGCCAGCAGGCCTTTTGAGGGGGGGTCATCTGAAGCTTTCTTT. This translates into CASRPFEGGSSEAFF. The whole variable domain, filled in from reference TRBV5-1 and TRBJ1-1, reads KAGVTQTPRYLIKTRGQQVTLSCSPISGHRSVSWYQQTPGQGLQFLFEYFSETQRNKGNFPGRFSGRQFSNSRSEMNVSTLELGDSALYLCASRPFEGGSSEAFFGQGTRLTVV.

The chain has TRBV5-1 and TRBJ2-7, with 8 bases lining up with TRBD1. Looked up from germline, CDR1 is SGHRS and CDR2 is YFSETQ. The CDR3 spans 14 residues. Germline trimming cut 3 bases from V and 2 bases from J; bases unmatched to any gene: 4. This CDR3 is CASSSGTGAYEQYF. CDR3 bases: TGCGCCAGCAGCTCCGGGACAGGAGCCTACGAGCAGTACTTC.

The rearrangement links TRBV11-2 to TRBJ1-6; D not certain. V lost 0 bases and J lost 3, with 18 bases in between. Germline-derived CDR1 and CDR2 are SGHAT and FQNNGV. CDR3 size: 19 residues. The chain's CDR3 is CASSLEVYVAPRYNSPLHF. CDR3 nucleotide sequence: TGTGCCAGCAGCTTAGAGGTTTACGTGGCTCCCCGCTATAATTCACCCCTCCACTTT.

This clone has a single count. The chain recombines TRBV9 with TRBJ1-2; 7 positions match TRBD1. The germline V gene has CDR1 SGDLS and CDR2 YYNGEE. Trimming removed 0 bases from V and 2 bases from J; junction bases left unmatched: 4. The CDR3 consists of 15 residues. For the CDR3, the DNA is TGTGCCAGCAGCGTAGAGGACAGGACGAACTATGGCTACACCTTC. Translating it yields CASSVEDRTNYGYTF. Supplemented by reference TRBV9 and TRBJ1-2, the full variable domain reads DSGVTQTPKHLITATGQRVTLRCSPRSGDLSVYWYQQSLDQGLQFLIQYYNGEERAKGNILERFSAQQFPDLHSELNLSSLELGDSALYFCASSVEDRTNYGYTFGSGTRLTVV.

The gene calls are TRBV15 and TRBJ1-1; D call uncertain. Germline CDR1 LNHNV, CDR2 YYDKDF (reference sequence). This CDR3 has 14 residues. Trimming took 1 base from V and 3 from J, leaving 9 bases between them. The CDR3 DNA reads as TGTGCCACCAGCAGAGTGGTTAGTGACACTGAAGCTTTCTTT. This gives the protein CATSRVVSDTEAFF.

The chain carries TRBV4-3 and TRBJ2-6, with a tentative D call TRBD1 (6 bases). There are 19 residues in the CDR3. Germline loops: CDR1 LGHNA, CDR2 YSLEER. Trimming left V 0 bases short and J 1 base short, with 16 bases between. CDR3 in DNA: TGCGCCAGCAGCCAAGACGAACAGGGAGCTTTTTCTGGGGCCAACGTCCTGACTTTC. This codes for CASSQDEQGAFSGANVLTF.

The chain carries TRBV6-5 and TRBJ1-1; 9 bases fit TRBD1. The V segment lost 4 bases and the J segment 4 bases; nucleotides outside the gene matches: 7. Germline assignment: CDR1 MNHEY and CDR2 SVGAGI. The CDR3 spans 15 residues. In DNA, the CDR3 is TGTGCCAGCAGTTCCCAGACAGGGGGTGTCACTGAAGCTTTCTTT. This codes for CASSSQTGGVTEAFF.